This T cell receptor beta chain is drawn from a study of blood T cell repertoires in COVID-19. At the level of the study: The United States, Italy and Spain were the sources of the acute and convalescent COVID-19 samples. T cells, B-cell-depleted T cells, or PBMCs provided the cDNA or gDNA that served as material.

Study processing details: By means of reference gene primer amplification, nucleated cell counts were estimated. Sequencing used immunoSEQ multiplex PCR; TCRdb keeps in-frame clones, though not all of them. The D gene and trimming were derived from the DNA, and the V and J assignments and clone size from that table. The sample carries approximately 63,000 clones, 75% to 90% recorded once. V was cut by 4 bases and J by 0 bases, with 9 bases left in between. The CDR3 spans 14 residues. In germline, CDR1 is SGHDN, CDR2 FVKESK. The chain links TRBV14 to TRBJ1-2; no firm D call. Sample: peripheral blood. The source is a woman aged 55-69 years with COVID-19, enrolled during active disease. Here the CDR3 DNA reads TGTGCCAGCAGCCCCGGGAGGTCTAACTATGGCTACACCTTC. Translation: CASSPGRSNYGYTF.